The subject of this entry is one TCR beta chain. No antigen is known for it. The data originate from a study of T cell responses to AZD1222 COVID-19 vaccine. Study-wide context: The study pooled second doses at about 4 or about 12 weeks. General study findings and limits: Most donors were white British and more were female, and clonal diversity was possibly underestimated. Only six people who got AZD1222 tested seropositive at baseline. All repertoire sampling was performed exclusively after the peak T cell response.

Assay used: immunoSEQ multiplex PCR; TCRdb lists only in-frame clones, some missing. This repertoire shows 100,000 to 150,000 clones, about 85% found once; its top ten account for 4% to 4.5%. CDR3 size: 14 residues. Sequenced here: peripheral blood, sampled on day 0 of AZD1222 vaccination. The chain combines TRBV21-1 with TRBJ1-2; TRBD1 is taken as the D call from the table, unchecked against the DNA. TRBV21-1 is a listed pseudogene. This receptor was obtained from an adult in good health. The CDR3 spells CASSLIDRGSGYTF. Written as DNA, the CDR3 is TGTGCCAGCAGCCTTATCGACAGGGGCTCCGGCTACACCTTC.